This TCR beta chain appears in the sequencing data of a study of shared clonotypes between healthy human individuals. CD45RO-negative, CCR7-positively selected cells formed the naive CD8 fraction, excluding terminally differentiated effector memory CD45RA+ cells. Free of recent acute infections or vaccinations, the donors were healthy HIV-negative adults. Nashville, Tennessee was home to all donors, who were Caucasian adults. This CDR3 has 15 amino acids. The data were produced by immunoSEQ multiplex PCR, yet TCRdb's version contains in-frame clones alone and is incomplete. The table lists about 580,000 clones, about 98% of them singletons.

The sequence was obtained from a young man in good health. Sequencing was done on a sample of naive CD8+ T cells sorted from blood. The chain has TRBV21-1 and TRBJ1-5; whether TRBD1, the table's D call, matches the DNA was not checked. TRBV21-1 is a pseudogene segment. Here the CDR3 DNA reads TGTGCCAGCAGCCGACAGGGGGCCGGCATTCAGCCCCAGCATTTT. Its protein is CASSRQGAGIQPQHF.